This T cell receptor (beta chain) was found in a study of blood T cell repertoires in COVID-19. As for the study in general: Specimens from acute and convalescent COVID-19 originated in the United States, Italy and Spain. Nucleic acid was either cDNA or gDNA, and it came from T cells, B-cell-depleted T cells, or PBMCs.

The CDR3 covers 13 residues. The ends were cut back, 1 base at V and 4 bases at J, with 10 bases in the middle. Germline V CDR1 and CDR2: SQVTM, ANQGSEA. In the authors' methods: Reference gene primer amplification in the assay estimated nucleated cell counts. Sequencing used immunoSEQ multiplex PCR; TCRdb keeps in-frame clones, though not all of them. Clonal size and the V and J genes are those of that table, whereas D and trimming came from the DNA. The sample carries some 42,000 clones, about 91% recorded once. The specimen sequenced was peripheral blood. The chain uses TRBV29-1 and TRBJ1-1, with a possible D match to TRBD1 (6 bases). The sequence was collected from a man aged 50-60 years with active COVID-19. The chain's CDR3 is CSVEGVRGTEAFF. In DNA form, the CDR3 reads TGCAGCGTTGAAGGAGTCAGGGGCACTGAAGCTTTCTTT.